A selection of T cell receptor beta chains follows, all from one sample in a study of CD8 T cells in ankylosing spondylitis. A single record per CDR3 protein comes from TCRdb applying MiXCR to the 5' RACE reads. The repertoire holds 240,000 or so distinct CDR3 sequences, with roughly a tenth as singletons. The sample consisted of blood, either unsorted or a sorted T cell fraction (not recorded which). The receptor source for this set is a male donor with ankylosing spondylitis or in good health (not recorded which). Both conserved end residues are part of each CDR3. Fields, in order: clone size, J gene, V gene, CDR3 protein. Clone size is shown for a subset of rows, as once, few, many or a class of expanded clone.

>few|TRBJ2-5|TRBV6-1
CASSRRPRETQYF
>many|TRBJ2-7|TRBV15
CATSRESGESYEQYF
>many|TRBJ2-2|TRBV29-1
CSAARTVNTGELFF
>-|TRBJ2-7|TRBV20-1
CSARGGDEYF
>many|TRBJ2-7|TRBV4-1
CASSQAYSSSYEQYF
>many|TRBJ2-1|TRBV4-2
CASSQAEGAGGDEQFF
>few|TRBJ2-1|TRBV28
CASRPRGGNNEQFF
>many|TRBJ1-4|TRBV7-8
CASSLRVQGNEKLFF
>many|TRBJ2-1|TRBV20-1
CSAVRTSGYNEQFF
>many|TRBJ1-2|TRBV6-1
CASALEGYGYTF
>few|TRBJ2-1|TRBV5-5
CASIISGGANEQFF
>many|TRBJ1-3|TRBV7-9
CASSLMASSGNTIYF
>-|TRBJ1-5|TRBV12-3/TRBV12-4
CASSSGSFSAQHF
>many|TRBJ2-1|TRBV24-1
CATSRGAGYNEQFF
>many|TRBJ2-1|TRBV9
CASSVDVGYNEQFF
>-|TRBJ2-7|TRBV5-1
CASSLFGEGYEQYF
>-|TRBJ1-1|TRBV7-2
CASSLGALRTEAFF
>many|TRBJ1-1|TRBV5-1
CASSLQTLNTEAFF
>many|TRBJ2-1|TRBV4-1
CASSQDYGGGQFF
>many|TRBJ2-3|TRBV12-3/TRBV12-4
CASSRGLDTQYF
>-|TRBJ2-2|TRBV12-5
CASALAGVNLGELFF
>many|TRBJ2-7|TRBV10-3
CAISSGLLSDHEQYF
>many|TRBJ2-1|TRBV12-3/TRBV12-4
CASSPQWEQFF
>many|TRBJ2-7|TRBV5-1
CASSLDSHYEQYF